This T cell receptor (beta chain) was observed in a study of human T cells and chemical hapten exposure. Study overall: Scalp application of diphenylcyclopropenone was performed weekly in patients across the entire approximately 26-week study.

MiXCR, run by TCRdb on the RACE reads, gives a single entry per CDR3 protein. Of approximately 97,000 distinct CDR3 sequences listed, around 10% are singletons. As for time point: patch test 2, 6 weeks after DPC sensitization. Described treatment: therapeutic diphenylcyclopropenone sensitization with weekly scalp DPC. Germline CDR1 reads DFQATT; CDR2 reads SNEGSKA (reference sequence). This CDR3 is built from 11 residues. Trimming took off 7 bases at V and 5 bases at J, with 11 bases between the two ends. The specimen was whole blood, collected in connection with sensitization to the hapten diphenylcyclopropenone (DPC). This chain connects TRBV20-1 to TRBJ1-1; D unresolved. This receptor was obtained from a woman between 40 and 55 years old with alopecia areata. Some clones in this sample may be carry-over from other donors' samples. CDR3 residues: CSGDGRTEAFF. The CDR3 nucleotides read TGCAGTGGTGATGGGAGGACTGAAGCTTTCTTT.